The entry below describes one T cell receptor beta chain. This sample is drawn from a study of blood T cell repertoires in COVID-19. Study details: Spain, Italy and the United States supplied samples that represented acute and convalescent COVID-19. In each case, the material was cDNA or gDNA derived from T cells, B-cell-depleted T cells, or PBMCs.

In the original processing: Amplification of reference gene primers provided the estimated nucleated cell counts. Some clones are missing from TCRdb's copy, which holds only in-frame ones; the method was immunoSEQ multiplex PCR. V and J calls and clone size follow that table, whereas D and trimming were derived from the DNA. This sample has about 330,000 clones, with 70% to 90% found just once. This CDR3 region has 15 residues. The germline V gene encodes CDR1 SGDLS and CDR2 YYNGEE. Germline trimming cut 0 bases from V and 4 bases from J; bases unmatched to any gene: 5. The chain couples TRBV9 to TRBJ2-3, with TRBD2 matching 7 bases. This clonotype was obtained from a woman aged 45 to 65 with active or convalescent COVID-19. The sample was peripheral blood. The CDR3 sequence is CASSVAGGLSDTQYF. CDR3 coding DNA: TGTGCCAGCAGCGTAGCGGGGGGACTTTCAGATACGCAGTATTTT.